This T cell receptor (beta chain) originates from a study of CD8 T cells in Susac syndrome. Study-level points and caveats: It was acknowledged in the study that its TCR sequencing and HLA analysis involved a relatively small number of individuals.

On this clonotype: What it recognizes is unknown.

An input of about 0.5 to 1 ug of RNA was subjected to reverse transcription using random hexamers. TCRdb fed the immunoSEQ multiplex PCR reads into MiXCR, producing one record per CDR3 protein. Found here are about 150,000 distinct CDR3 sequences, around 95% of them singletons; the top ten hold over 0.12%. Germline V CDR1 and CDR2: GTSNPN, SVGIG (reference sequence). The CDR3 contains 15 residues. Trimming cost V 3 bases and J 6 bases; bases outside gene matches: 6. The chain links TRBV30 to TRBJ1-5; TRBD1 matches at 12 bases. Material: CD8+ T cells from PBMCs. The TCR sequence derives from a human donor with multiple sclerosis. The CDR3 nucleotides read TGTGCCTGGAGCACGGGACAGGGGGCAGGTCAGCCCCAGCATTTT. As protein: CAWSTGQGAGQPQHF.